A single sample gave rise to the 10 T cell receptor beta chains below, sequenced in a study of T cell changes during pregnancy in multiple sclerosis. Sequencing was performed with immunoSEQ multiplex PCR; in TCRdb, only in-frame clones are kept and a portion is missing. The data contain just under 95,000 clones, around 92% of them singletons. Specimen: peripheral blood, collected in the first trimester of pregnancy. The receptors come from a female donor with multiple sclerosis, enrolled in a pregnancy study.

This clone occurred once. The identical CDR3 is also encoded by other nucleotide sequences in the sample. The chain has TRBV30 and TRBJ2-5, with TRBD1 matching over 8 bases. This CDR3 has 14 amino acids. V was pared by 0 bases and J by 1 base, with 1 base of the junction left unmatched. CDR1 and CDR2 from the germline V gene are GTSNPN and SVGIG (reference sequence). The CDR3 sequence: CAWSVGTGQETQYF. Written as DNA, the CDR3 is TGTGCCTGGAGTGTCGGGACAGGCCAAGAGACCCAGTACTTC.

The chain recombines TRBV28 with TRBJ2-7; D unclear. The CDR3 runs to 12 residues. Germline CDR1 MDHEN, CDR2 SYDVKM. Trimming cost V 3 bases and J 1 base, with 4 bases left between them. CDR3 sequence: CASSFVSYEQYF. CDR3 sequence (DNA): TGTGCCAGCAGTTTCGTATCCTACGAGCAGTACTTC.

This clone was seen a handful of times. This chain connects TRBV7-2 to TRBJ2-7, with 9 nucleotides matching TRBD1. The CDR3 is made up of 16 amino acids. The junction had 13 bases not matched to a gene; V was cut back by 6 bases and J by 4 bases. Germline values: CDR1 SGHTA, CDR2 FQGNSA. Written as DNA, the CDR3 is TGTGCCAGCAGACGTACCCCCGGGACAGGGTCGTACGAGCAGTACTTC. It encodes CASRRTPGTGSYEQYF. Complete variable domain (other parts from reference TRBV7-2 and TRBJ2-7): GAGVSQSPSNKVTEKGKDVELRCDPISGHTALYWYRQSLGQGLEFLIYFQGNSAPDKSGLPSDRFSAERTGGSVSTLTIQRTQQEDSAVYLCASRRTPGTGSYEQYFGPGTRLTVT.

The chain couples TRBV19 to TRBJ1-1, with D possibly matching TRBD1 (5 bases). CDR1 is LNHDA, CDR2 SQIVND, per germline (reference sequence). The V gene lost 8 bases and the J gene lost 0 bases, with 19 bases spanning the gap. This CDR3 comprises 16 residues. The CDR3 loop is CASREQVGQLNTEAFF. CDR3 sequence (DNA): TGTGCCAGTCGAGAACAGGTCGGCCAGTTGAACACTGAAGCTTTCTTT.

The chain joins TRBV7-3 to TRBJ2-6, with a weak D call TRBD2 (5 bases). The CDR3 has 18 amino acids. The germline gives CDR1 SGHTA, CDR2 FQGTGA. Trimming stripped 5 bases from V and 2 bases from J, with 19 bases between. CDR3 bases: TGTGCCAGCAGCCCCCGCATCGGGGAAGTGGCTGGGGCCAACGTCCTGACTTTC. Its translation: CASSPRIGEVAGANVLTF. The whole variable domain, remainder taken from reference TRBV7-3 and TRBJ2-6, is GAGVSQTPSNKVTEKGKYVELRCDPISGHTALYWYRQSLGQGPEFLIYFQGTGAADDSGLPNDRFFAVRPEGSVSTLKIQRTERGDSAVYLCASSPRIGEVAGANVLTFGAGSRLTVL.

The chain joins TRBV5-1 to TRBJ2-3; D may be TRBD1 (6 bases). Per germline, CDR1 SGHRS and CDR2 YFSETQ. This CDR3 region has 15 residues. V was clipped by 0 bases and J by 1 base, with 9 bases between them. In nucleotides, the CDR3 is TGCGCCAGCAGCTTGGCAGGGGCCGGCACAGATACGCAGTATTTT. Protein product: CASSLAGAGTDTQYF.

The chain links TRBV9 to TRBJ2-6; a possible D gene is TRBD2 (5 bases). The V gene's germline CDR1 is SGDLS and CDR2 YYNGEE. This CDR3 spans 20 amino acids. V dropped 4 bases and J dropped 1 base, with 24 bases sitting between them. The CDR3 is CASSYGRTQEVFSGANVLTF. The CDR3 DNA reads TGTGCCAGCAGCTACGGTCGGACCCAGGAGGTTTTTTCTGGGGCCAACGTCCTGACTTTC.

The genes are TRBV6-1 and TRBJ2-6, with D unclear. CDR3 size: 14 residues. Germline CDR1 and CDR2: MNHNS and SASEGT. V shed 4 bases and J shed 0 bases, with 4 bases lying between them. The CDR3 protein is CASSGLSGANVLTF. As DNA, the CDR3 is TGTGCCAGCAGTGGGCTCTCTGGGGCCAACGTCCTGACTTTC.

The chain uses TRBV5-1 and TRBJ2-3; 9 bases align to TRBD2. Germline-derived CDR1 and CDR2 are SGHRS and YFSETQ. The ends lost 3 bases at V and 0 bases at J; junction bases unmatched: 11. This CDR3 is built from 18 residues. The CDR3 DNA reads TGCGCCAGCAGCTCGGGGCTAGCGGGACCCCCTAGCACAGATACGCAGTATTTT. Translated: CASSSGLAGPPSTDTQYF.

The chain has TRBV5-1 and TRBJ2-1; D is ambiguous. The V end was cut by 0 bases, the J end by 5 bases, with 9 bases between. Looked up from germline, CDR1 is SGHRS and CDR2 is YFSETQ. The CDR3 totals 14 residues. CDR3: CASSLAGTNNEQFF. The CDR3 nucleotides are TGCGCCAGCAGCTTGGCCGGCACTAACAATGAGCAGTTCTTC.